The clone carrying this T cell receptor (beta chain) has a count of ten or more. The sample comes from a study of low-dose radiotherapy and immunotherapy resistance in tumors. The CDR3 consists of 15 residues. Germline-derived CDR1 and CDR2 are MDHEN and SYDVKM. Trimming cost V 2 bases and J 0 bases, with 9 bases left between them. Time point: after trial treatment. Treatment described: LDRT plus nivolumab, ipilimumab, low-dose cyclophosphamide and aspirin (RACIN trial). Gene-specific TRAV and TRBV primers were used for first-strand cDNA, covering alpha and beta chains. The TCRs were subjected to amplification over around 18 PCR cycles employing a constant-region primer in conjunction with a V-primer adapter. TCRdb called the reads again in MiXCR, with one record for every CDR3 protein. The table lists 65,000 to 95,000 distinct CDR3 sequences, less than 20% of them singletons.

The sample in question was PBMCs, obtained after low-dose radiotherapy plus immunotherapy. The TCR sequence derives from a male donor with prostate cancer. V gene TRBV28 combines with J gene TRBJ2-3; weak D call: TRBD2 (6 bases). The DNA of the CDR3 is TGTGCCAGCAGTTTAACCGGGACTAGCACAGATACGCAGTATTTT. It codes for CASSLTGTSTDTQYF.